The clone carrying this T cell receptor beta chain was counted only a few times. Its cognate antigen is unknown. Sequencing relied on immunoSEQ assay v3.0, run at survey level. The assay was immunoSEQ multiplex PCR, and TCRdb's table has in-frame clones only and misses some. Counted here are 15,000 to 20,000 clones, approximately 80% occurring once; the ten biggest clones make up approximately 16%. This sample was taken from a study of long-term antiretroviral therapy in people with HIV. Study findings and constraints: All blood samples came from the years 2004 to 2017, possibly under older ART regimens. Unavailable data included ART adherence, viral resistance and therapy changes (switches in treatment).

Trimming pared 4 bases from V and 1 base from J, leaving 7 bases between. The CDR3 is 12 residues long. CDR1 is SQVTM, CDR2 ANQGSEA, per germline. Sequenced here: unsorted PBMCs, sampled about 2.6 years before starting antiretroviral therapy. V usage is TRBV29-1 and J usage is TRBJ1-2; D gene uncertain. The source of this sequence is a woman aged 45 to 65 with HIV. The CDR3 region is CSVVDYNYGYTF. The CDR3 nucleotides read TGCAGCGTTGTGGACTATAACTATGGCTACACCTTC.